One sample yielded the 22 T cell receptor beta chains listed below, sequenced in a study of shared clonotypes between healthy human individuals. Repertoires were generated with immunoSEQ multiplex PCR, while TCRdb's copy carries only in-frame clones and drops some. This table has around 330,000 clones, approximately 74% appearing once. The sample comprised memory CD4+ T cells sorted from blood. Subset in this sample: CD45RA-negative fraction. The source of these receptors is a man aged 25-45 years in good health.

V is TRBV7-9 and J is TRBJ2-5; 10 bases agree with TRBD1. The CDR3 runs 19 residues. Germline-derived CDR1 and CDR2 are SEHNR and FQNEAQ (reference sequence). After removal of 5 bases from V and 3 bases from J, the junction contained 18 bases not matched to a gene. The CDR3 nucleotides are TGTGCCAGCAGCGAACTGGGACAGGGGACCGGAAAACTCAAAGAGACCCAGTACTTC. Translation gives CASSELGQGTGKLKETQYF.

CDR3: CASSLGTSGVQETQYF. The CDR3 bases are TGTGCCAGCAGCCTAGGGACTAGCGGGGTGCAAGAGACCCAGTACTTC. The chain has TRBV5-4 and TRBJ2-5; TRBD2 agrees at 13 bases. This CDR3 is 16 amino acids long. Trimming at V came to 4 bases and at J to 2 bases, leaving 5 bases not matched to a gene. The germline CDR1 and CDR2 sequences are SGHNT and YYREEE (reference sequence). Complete variable domain (other parts from reference TRBV5-4 and TRBJ2-5): ETGVTQSPTHLIKTRGQQVTLRCSSQSGHNTVSWYQQALGQGPQFIFQYYREEENGRGNFPPRFSGLQFPNYSSELNVNALELDDSALYLCASSLGTSGVQETQYFGPGTRLLVL.

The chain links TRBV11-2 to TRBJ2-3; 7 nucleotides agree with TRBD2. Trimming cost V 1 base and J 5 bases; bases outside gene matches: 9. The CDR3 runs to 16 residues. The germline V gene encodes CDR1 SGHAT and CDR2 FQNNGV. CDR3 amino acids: CASSLVNGAGVDTQYF. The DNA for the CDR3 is TGTGCCAGCAGCTTAGTTAACGGCGCGGGAGTAGATACGCAGTATTTT.

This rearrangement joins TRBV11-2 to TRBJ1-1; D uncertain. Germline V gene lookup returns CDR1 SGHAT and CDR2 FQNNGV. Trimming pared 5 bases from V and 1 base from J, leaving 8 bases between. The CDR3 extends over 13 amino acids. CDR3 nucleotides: TGTGCCAGCAGCCCTGACTGGAACACTGAAGCTTTCTTT. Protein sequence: CASSPDWNTEAFF.

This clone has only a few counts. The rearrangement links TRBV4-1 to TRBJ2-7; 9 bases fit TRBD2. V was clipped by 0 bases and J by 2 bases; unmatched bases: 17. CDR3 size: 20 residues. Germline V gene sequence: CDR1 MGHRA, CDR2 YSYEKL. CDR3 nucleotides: TGCGCCAGCAGCCAAGAATCTCGGAGGGGCGGGGTAGCGGGGGCCTACGAGCAGTACTTC. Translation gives CASSQESRRGGVAGAYEQYF.

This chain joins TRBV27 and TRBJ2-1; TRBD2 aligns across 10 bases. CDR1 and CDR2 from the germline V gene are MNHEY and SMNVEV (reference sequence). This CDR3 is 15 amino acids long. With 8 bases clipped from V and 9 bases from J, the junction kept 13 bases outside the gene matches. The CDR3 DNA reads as TGTGCCAGCGGAGTTAGCGGGAGGACGATCAGTGAGCAGTTCTTC. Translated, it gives CASGVSGRTISEQFF.

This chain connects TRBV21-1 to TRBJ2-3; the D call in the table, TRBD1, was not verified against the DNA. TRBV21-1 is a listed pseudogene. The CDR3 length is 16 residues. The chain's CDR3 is CASSKVDRGDTDTQYF. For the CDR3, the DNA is TGTGCCAGCAGCAAAGTAGACAGGGGGGACACAGATACGCAGTATTTT.

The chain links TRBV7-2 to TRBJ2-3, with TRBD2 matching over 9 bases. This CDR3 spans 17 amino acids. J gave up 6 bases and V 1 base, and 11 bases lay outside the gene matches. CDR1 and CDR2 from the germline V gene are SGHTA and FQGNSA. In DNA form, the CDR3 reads TGTGCCAGCAGCTTAGGTTCTAGCGGGGCGGTTCTCGATACGCAGTATTTT. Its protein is CASSLGSSGAVLDTQYF.

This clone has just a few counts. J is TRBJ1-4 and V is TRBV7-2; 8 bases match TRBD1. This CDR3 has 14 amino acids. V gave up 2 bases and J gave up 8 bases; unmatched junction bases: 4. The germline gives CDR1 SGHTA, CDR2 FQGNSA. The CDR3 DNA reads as TGTGCCAGCAGCTTAAACAGGGGGATCGAAAAACTGTTTTTT. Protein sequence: CASSLNRGIEKLFF. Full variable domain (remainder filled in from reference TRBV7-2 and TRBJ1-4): GAGVSQSPSNKVTEKGKDVELRCDPISGHTALYWYRQSLGQGLEFLIYFQGNSAPDKSGLPSDRFSAERTGGSVSTLTIQRTQQEDSAVYLCASSLNRGIEKLFFGSGTQLSVL.

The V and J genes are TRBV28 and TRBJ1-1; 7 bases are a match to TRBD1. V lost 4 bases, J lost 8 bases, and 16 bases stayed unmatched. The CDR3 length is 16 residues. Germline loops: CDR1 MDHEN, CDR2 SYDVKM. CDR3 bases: TGTGCCAGCAGTTCGTCCGGGACAGATAAGAACAGGGAAGCTTTCTTT. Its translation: CASSSSGTDKNREAFF.

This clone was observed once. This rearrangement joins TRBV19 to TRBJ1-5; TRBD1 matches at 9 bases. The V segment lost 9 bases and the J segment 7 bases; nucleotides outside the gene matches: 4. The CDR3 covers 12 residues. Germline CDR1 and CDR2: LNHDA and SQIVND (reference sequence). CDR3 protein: CASKTGGQPQHF. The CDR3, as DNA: TGTGCCAGCAAGACAGGGGGGCAGCCCCAGCATTTT.

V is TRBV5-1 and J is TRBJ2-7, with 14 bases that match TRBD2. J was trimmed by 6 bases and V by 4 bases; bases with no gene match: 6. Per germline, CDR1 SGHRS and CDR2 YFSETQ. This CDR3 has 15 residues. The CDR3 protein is CASSPGTSGSGEQYF. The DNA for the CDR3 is TGCGCCAGCAGCCCAGGGACTAGCGGGAGTGGCGAGCAGTACTTC.

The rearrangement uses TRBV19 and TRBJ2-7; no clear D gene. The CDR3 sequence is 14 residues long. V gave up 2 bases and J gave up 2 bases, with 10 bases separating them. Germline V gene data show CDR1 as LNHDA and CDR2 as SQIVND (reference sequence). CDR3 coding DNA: TGTGCCAGTAGTATAAGTAGCCAGACCTACGAGCAGTACTTC. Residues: CASSISSQTYEQYF.

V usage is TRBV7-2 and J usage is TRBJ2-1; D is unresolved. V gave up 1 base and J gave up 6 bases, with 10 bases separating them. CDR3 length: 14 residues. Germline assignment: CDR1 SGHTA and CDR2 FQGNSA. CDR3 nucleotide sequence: TGTGCCAGCAGCTTAGACTACGCGGTCAATGAGCAGTTCTTC. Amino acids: CASSLDYAVNEQFF.

CDR3 loop: CASSLVRGQETQYF. CDR3 sequence (DNA): TGTGCCAGCAGCTTGGTAAGGGGGCAAGAGACCCAGTACTTC. The chain recombines TRBV5-5 with TRBJ2-5; D may be TRBD1 (6 bases). The V and J ends lost 0 bases and 2 bases respectively, with 8 bases between them. Germline CDR1 reads SGHKS; CDR2 reads YYEKEE (reference sequence). The CDR3 spans 14 residues.

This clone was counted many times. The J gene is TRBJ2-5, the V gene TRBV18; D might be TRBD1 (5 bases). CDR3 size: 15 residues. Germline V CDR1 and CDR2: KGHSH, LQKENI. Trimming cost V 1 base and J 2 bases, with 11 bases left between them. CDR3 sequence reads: CASSPLGAGQETQYF. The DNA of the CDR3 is TGTGCCAGCTCACCACTTGGGGCCGGACAAGAGACCCAGTACTTC.

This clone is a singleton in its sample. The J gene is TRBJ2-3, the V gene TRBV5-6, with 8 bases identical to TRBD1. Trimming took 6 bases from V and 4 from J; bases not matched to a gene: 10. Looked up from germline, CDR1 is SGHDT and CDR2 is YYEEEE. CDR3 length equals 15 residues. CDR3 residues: CASTLGAGGSDTQYF. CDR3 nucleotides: TGTGCCAGCACCCTGGGGGCAGGGGGCTCAGATACGCAGTATTTT.

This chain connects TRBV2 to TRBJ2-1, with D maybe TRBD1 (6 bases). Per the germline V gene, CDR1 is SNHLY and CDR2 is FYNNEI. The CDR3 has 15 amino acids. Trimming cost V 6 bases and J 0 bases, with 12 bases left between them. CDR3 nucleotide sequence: TGTGCCAGCAGCGCACAGGGTTTCTCCTACAATGAGCAGTTCTTC. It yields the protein CASSAQGFSYNEQFF.

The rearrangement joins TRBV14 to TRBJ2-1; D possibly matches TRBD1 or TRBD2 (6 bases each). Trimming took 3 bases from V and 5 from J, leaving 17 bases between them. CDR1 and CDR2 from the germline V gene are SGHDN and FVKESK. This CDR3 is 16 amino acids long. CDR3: CASSHLGGRGDNEQFF. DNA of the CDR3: TGTGCCAGCAGCCACCTGGGAGGCAGGGGAGACAATGAGCAGTTCTTC.

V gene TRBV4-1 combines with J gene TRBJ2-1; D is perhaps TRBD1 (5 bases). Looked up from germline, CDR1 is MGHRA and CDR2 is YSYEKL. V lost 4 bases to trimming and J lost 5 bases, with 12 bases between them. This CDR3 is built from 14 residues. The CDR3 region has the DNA TGCGCCAGCAGCCCCCAGATAGGGGACAATGAGCAGTTCTTC. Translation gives CASSPQIGDNEQFF.

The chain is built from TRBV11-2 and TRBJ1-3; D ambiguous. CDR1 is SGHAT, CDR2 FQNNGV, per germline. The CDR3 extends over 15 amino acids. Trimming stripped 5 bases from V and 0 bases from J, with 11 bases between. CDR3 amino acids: CASSLQPGSGNTIYF. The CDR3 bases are TGTGCCAGCAGCCTACAGCCGGGCTCTGGAAACACCATATATTTT.

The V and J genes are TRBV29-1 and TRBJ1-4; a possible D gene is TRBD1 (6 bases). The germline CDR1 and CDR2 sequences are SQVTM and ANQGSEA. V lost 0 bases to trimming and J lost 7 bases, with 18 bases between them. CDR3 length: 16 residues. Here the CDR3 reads CSVEDRLQGGGEKLFF. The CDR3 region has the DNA TGCAGCGTTGAAGACCGGCTACAGGGTGGGGGTGAAAAACTGTTTTTT.